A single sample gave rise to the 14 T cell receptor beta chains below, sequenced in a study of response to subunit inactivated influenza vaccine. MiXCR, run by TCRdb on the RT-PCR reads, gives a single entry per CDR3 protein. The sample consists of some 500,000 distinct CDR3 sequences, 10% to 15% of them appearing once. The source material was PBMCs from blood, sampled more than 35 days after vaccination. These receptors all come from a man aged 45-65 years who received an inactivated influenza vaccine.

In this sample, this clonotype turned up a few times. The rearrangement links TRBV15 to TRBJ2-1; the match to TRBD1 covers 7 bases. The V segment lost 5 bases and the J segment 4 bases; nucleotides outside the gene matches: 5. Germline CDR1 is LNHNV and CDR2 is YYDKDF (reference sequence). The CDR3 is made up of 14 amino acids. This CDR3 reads CATSLADRYNEQFF. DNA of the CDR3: TGTGCCACCAGCCTGGCGGACAGGTACAATGAGCAGTTCTTC.

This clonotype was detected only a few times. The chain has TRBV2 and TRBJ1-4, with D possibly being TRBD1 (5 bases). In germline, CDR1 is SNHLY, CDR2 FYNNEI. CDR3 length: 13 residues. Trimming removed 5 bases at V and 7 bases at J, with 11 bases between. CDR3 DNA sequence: TGTGCCAGCAGTCCCGGGACGGGTGAAAAACTGTTTTTT. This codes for CASSPGTGEKLFF.

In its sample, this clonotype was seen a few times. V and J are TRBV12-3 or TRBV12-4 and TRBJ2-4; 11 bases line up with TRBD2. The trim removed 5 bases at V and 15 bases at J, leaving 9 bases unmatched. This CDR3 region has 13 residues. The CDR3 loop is CASSPFSGGVLYF. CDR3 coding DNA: TGTGCCAGCAGTCCATTTAGCGGGGGGGTTTTGTACTTC.

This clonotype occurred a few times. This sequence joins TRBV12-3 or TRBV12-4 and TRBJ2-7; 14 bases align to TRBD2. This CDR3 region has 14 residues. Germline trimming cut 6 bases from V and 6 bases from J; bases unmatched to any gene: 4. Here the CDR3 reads CASSKTSGRAEQYF. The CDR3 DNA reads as TGTGCCAGCAGCAAGACTAGCGGGAGGGCCGAGCAGTACTTC.

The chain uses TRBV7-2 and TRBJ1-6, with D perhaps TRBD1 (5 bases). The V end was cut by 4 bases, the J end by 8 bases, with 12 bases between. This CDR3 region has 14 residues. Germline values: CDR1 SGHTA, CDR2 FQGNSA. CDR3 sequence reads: CASSSPGCYSPLHF. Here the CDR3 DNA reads TGTGCCAGCAGCTCCCCAGGGTGTTATTCACCCCTCCACTTT.

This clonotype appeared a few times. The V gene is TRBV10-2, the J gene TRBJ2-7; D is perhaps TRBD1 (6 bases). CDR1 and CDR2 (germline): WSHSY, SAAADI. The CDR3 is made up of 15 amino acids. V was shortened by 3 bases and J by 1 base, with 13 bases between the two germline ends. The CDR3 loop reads CASSERRGPSYEQYF. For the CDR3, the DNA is TGCGCCAGCAGTGAACGCAGGGGTCCTTCCTACGAGCAGTACTTC.

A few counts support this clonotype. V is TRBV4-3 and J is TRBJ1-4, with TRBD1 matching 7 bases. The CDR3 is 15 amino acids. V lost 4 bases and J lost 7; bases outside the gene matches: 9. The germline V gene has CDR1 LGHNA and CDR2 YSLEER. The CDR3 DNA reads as TGCGCCAGCAGCCTCAGCGACAGGGAGGGTGAAAAACTGTTTTTT. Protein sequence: CASSLSDREGEKLFF.

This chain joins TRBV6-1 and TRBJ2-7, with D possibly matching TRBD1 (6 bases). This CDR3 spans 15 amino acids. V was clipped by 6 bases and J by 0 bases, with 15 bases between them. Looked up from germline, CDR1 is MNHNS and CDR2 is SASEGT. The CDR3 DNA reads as TGTGCCAGCAGCCCACAGGGACCCAGCTCCTACGAGCAGTACTTC. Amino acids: CASSPQGPSSYEQYF.

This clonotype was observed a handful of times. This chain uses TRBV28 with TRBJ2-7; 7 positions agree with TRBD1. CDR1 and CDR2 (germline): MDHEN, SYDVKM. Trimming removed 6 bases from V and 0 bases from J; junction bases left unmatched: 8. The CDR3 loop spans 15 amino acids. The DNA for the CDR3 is TGTGCCAGCAGACCGGGGACAGACAACTCCTACGAGCAGTACTTC. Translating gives CASRPGTDNSYEQYF.

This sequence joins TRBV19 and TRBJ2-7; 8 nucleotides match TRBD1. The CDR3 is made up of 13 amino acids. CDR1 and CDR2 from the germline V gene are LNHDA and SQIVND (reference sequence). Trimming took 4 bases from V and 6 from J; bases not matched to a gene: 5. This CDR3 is CASSKVRGREQYF. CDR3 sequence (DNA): TGTGCCAGTAGTAAGGTCAGGGGGCGCGAGCAGTACTTC.

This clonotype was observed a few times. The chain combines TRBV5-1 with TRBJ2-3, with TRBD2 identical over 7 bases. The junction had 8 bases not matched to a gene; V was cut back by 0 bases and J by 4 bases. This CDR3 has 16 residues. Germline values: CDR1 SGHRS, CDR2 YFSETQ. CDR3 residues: CASSLADAGVADTQYF. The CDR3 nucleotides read TGCGCCAGCAGCTTGGCCGACGCGGGAGTGGCAGATACGCAGTATTTT.

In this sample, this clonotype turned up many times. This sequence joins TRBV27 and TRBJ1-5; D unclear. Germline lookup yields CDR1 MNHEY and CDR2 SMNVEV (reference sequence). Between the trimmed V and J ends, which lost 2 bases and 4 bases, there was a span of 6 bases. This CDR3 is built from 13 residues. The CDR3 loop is CASSLTKNQPQHF. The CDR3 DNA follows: TGTGCCAGCAGTTTAACGAAGAATCAGCCCCAGCATTTT.

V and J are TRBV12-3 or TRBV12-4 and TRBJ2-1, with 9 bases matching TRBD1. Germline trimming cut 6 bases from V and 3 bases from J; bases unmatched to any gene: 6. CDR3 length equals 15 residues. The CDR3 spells CASRLGQGHYNEQFF. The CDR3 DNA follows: TGTGCCAGCAGGTTGGGACAGGGACACTACAATGAGCAGTTCTTC.

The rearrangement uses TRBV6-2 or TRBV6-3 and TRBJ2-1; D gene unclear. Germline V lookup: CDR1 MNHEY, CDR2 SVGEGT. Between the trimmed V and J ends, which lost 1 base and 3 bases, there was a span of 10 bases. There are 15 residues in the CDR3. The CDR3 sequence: CASSYFLGNYNEQFF. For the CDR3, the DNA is TGTGCCAGCAGTTACTTCCTAGGGAACTACAATGAGCAGTTCTTC.